This is a list of T cell receptor beta chains from one sample in a study of blood T cell repertoires in COVID-19. TCRdb keeps only in-frame clones here, not all; method: immunoSEQ multiplex PCR. The sample lists 200,000 to 250,000 clones; approximately 78% were seen once. The sequenced sample was peripheral blood. The receptors were gathered from a woman of 80 years or more with COVID-19, enrolled during active disease. The CDR3 runs from the conserved cysteine through the conserved F or W.

J: TRBJ1-1; V: TRBV7-9; CDR3: CASSSSVDTEAFF
J: TRBJ2-2; V: TRBV27; CDR3: CASSLRGLNTGELFF
J: TRBJ2-7; V: TRBV6-6; CDR3: CASSLSSYEQYF
J: TRBJ2-2; V: TRBV5-1; CDR3: CASSLGPNTGELFF
J: TRBJ1-1; V: TRBV3-1/TRBV3-2; CDR3: CASRSIEGLEAFF
J: TRBJ1-4; V: TRBV30; CDR3: CAWSAQGLVGEKLFF
J: TRBJ1-5; V: TRBV19; CDR3: CASSTSHDSQPQHF
J: TRBJ2-3; V: TRBV5-1; CDR3: CASSPGGDTQYF
J: TRBJ1-1; V: TRBV18; CDR3: CASSIGTEAFF
J: TRBJ2-1; V: TRBV5-6; CDR3: CASSVSGKGDNEQFF
J: TRBJ1-2; V: TRBV7-9; CDR3: CASTDTYGYTF
J: TRBJ2-1; V: TRBV27; CDR3: CASSLASGDRYNEQFF
J: TRBJ2-2; V: TRBV12-5; CDR3: CASGPYRGNTGELFF
J: TRBJ2-3; V: TRBV27; CDR3: CASSLGTSGGPRYSSQYF
J: TRBJ1-2; V: TRBV2; CDR3: CASSVGTGDHGYTF
J: TRBJ2-7; V: TRBV28; CDR3: CASSLNGYEQYF
J: TRBJ1-1; V: TRBV30; CDR3: CARAGVLNTEAFF
J: TRBJ1-4; V: TRBV18; CDR3: CASSPSGEKLFF
J: TRBJ1-4; V: TRBV6-1; CDR3: CASRDTGQPLEKLFF
J: TRBJ2-3; V: TRBV9; CDR3: CASSVPGTRAQYF
J: TRBJ1-1; V: TRBV5-1; CDR3: CASSLASQGGTEAFF
J: TRBJ1-1; V: TRBV19; CDR3: CASSPLSGGRNTEAFF
J: TRBJ1-6; V: TRBV19; CDR3: CASSMTGGSSYNSPLHF
J: TRBJ1-5; V: TRBV9; CDR3: CASSVASNQPQHF
J: TRBJ1-2; V: TRBV4-2; CDR3: CASSQSNYGYTF
J: TRBJ1-1; V: TRBV19; CDR3: CASIRTAGTEAFF
J: TRBJ2-3; V: TRBV6-2/TRBV6-3; CDR3: CASSYPGQTTDTQYF
J: TRBJ1-1; V: TRBV9; CDR3: CASARAMNTEAFF
J: TRBJ2-5; V: TRBV5-1; CDR3: CASSLGGLLETQYF
J: TRBJ2-7; V: TRBV2; CDR3: CASTGAAVSYEQYF
J: TRBJ1-2; V: TRBV5-1; CDR3: CASTILTGEDGYTF
J: TRBJ1-6; V: TRBV5-1; CDR3: CASSLGRDGSPLHF
J: TRBJ1-5; V: TRBV16; CDR3: CASTEDSTGPQHF
J: TRBJ1-1; V: TRBV2; CDR3: CASTRTGTNTEAFF
J: TRBJ1-5; V: TRBV18; CDR3: CASSPGQAQNQPQHF
J: TRBJ2-7; V: TRBV12-5; CDR3: CASGFFLRGIGEQYF
J: TRBJ1-1; V: TRBV30; CDR3: CAWRDRADTEAFF
J: TRBJ1-2; V: TRBV5-1; CDR3: CASTREAANYGYTF
J: TRBJ2-7; V: TRBV15; CDR3: CATSRSLEQQYF
J: TRBJ1-1; V: TRBV28; CDR3: CASRGRELTEAFF
J: TRBJ2-7; V: TRBV18; CDR3: CASSGGSGRQQYF
J: TRBJ2-1; V: TRBV2; CDR3: CASRSQGSPYNEQFF
J: TRBJ1-5; V: TRBV24-1; CDR3: CATSPETGLSNQPQHF
J: TRBJ1-2; V: TRBV2; CDR3: CASTGGTGWSAGYTF
J: TRBJ2-1; V: TRBV11-3; CDR3: CASSLVPGLVQFF
J: TRBJ2-7; V: TRBV18; CDR3: CASSPPSGIAYEQYF
J: TRBJ1-5; V: TRBV2; CDR3: CASSGTGISTNQPQHF
J: TRBJ1-1; V: TRBV12-3/TRBV12-4; CDR3: CASSLAGNTEAFF
J: TRBJ1-3; V: TRBV28; CDR3: CASSQGGSTGNTIYF
J: TRBJ2-1; V: TRBV12-5; CDR3: CASGLGKKSDGEFSYNEQFF
J: TRBJ2-5; V: TRBV29-1; CDR3: CSVEEWTGDETQYF
J: TRBJ2-7; V: TRBV7-9; CDR3: CASSSTGQLYYEQYF
J: TRBJ1-3; V: TRBV30; CDR3: CAWGGDRFPGGNTIYF
J: TRBJ2-6; V: TRBV4-1; CDR3: CASSQDPGAGANVLTF
J: TRBJ1-6; V: TRBV7-3; CDR3: CASGTDSLNSPLHF
J: TRBJ2-1; V: TRBV7-2; CDR3: CASSPLAGYNEQFF
J: TRBJ2-3; V: TRBV4-1; CDR3: CASSRLAGEGGLSDTQYF
J: TRBJ1-1; V: TRBV18; CDR3: CASSPMLGTGVSTEAFF
J: TRBJ1-6; V: TRBV5-1; CDR3: CASSLETGASSPLHF
J: TRBJ2-3; V: TRBV7-3; CDR3: CASSSQITLRLTDTQYF